The 7 T cell receptor beta chains below were found in one sample sequenced in a study of blood T cell repertoires in COVID-19. Sequencing used immunoSEQ multiplex PCR; TCRdb keeps in-frame clones, though not all of them. The sample lists about 71,000 clones; roughly 83% were seen once. What was sequenced was peripheral blood. These receptors came from a man aged 25-45 years with COVID-19, enrolled during active disease.

The chain uses TRBV5-6 and TRBJ2-7, with 8 bases that match TRBD1. The J segment lost 3 bases and the V segment lost 4 bases, leaving 9 bases of the junction unmatched. This CDR3 comprises 15 residues. Germline-derived CDR1 and CDR2 are SGHDT and YYEEEE. CDR3 nucleotide sequence: TGTGCCAGCAGCCCAGGGGGCCCAGGAGGCTACGAGCAGTACTTC. The encoded protein is CASSPGGPGGYEQYF.

The DNA for the CDR3 is TGTGCCAGCAGTGAATGGGCTACCTACAATGAGCAGTTCTTC. Protein product: CASSEWATYNEQFF. The chain carries TRBV5-6 and TRBJ2-1; D uncertain. V gave up 5 bases and J gave up 2 bases, with 11 bases separating them. Germline V gene lookup returns CDR1 SGHDT and CDR2 YYEEEE. This CDR3 spans 14 amino acids.

The chain employs TRBV11-2 and TRBJ2-1, with 7 bases matching TRBD2. Germline V gene lookup returns CDR1 SGHAT and CDR2 FQNNGV. This CDR3 has 16 residues. J was trimmed by 6 bases and V by 1 base; bases with no gene match: 9. The CDR3 loop is CASSLGGRALFNEQFF. The CDR3 DNA reads as TGTGCCAGCAGCTTAGGTGGGAGGGCCTTGTTCAATGAGCAGTTCTTC.

CDR3 residues: CASSLLSGREQYF. The CDR3 DNA reads TGTGCCAGCAGTTTATTGAGCGGGAGGGAGCAGTACTTC. The J gene is TRBJ2-7, the V gene TRBV27; TRBD2 agrees at 9 bases. Losses at the gene ends were 1 base for V and 7 bases for J; bases not matched to a gene: 2. This CDR3 comprises 13 residues. The germline V gene encodes CDR1 MNHEY and CDR2 SMNVEV (reference sequence).

CDR3 in amino acids: CASQPAAVTDTQYF. CDR3 nucleotide sequence: TGTGCCAGCCAACCTGCGGCTGTCACAGATACGCAGTATTTT. V usage is TRBV6-5 and J usage is TRBJ2-3; D gene uncertain. V lost 8 bases, J lost 2 bases, and 14 bases lay in between. CDR1 MNHEY and CDR2 SVGAGI come from the germline V gene. The CDR3 has 14 amino acids.

The chain has TRBV28 and TRBJ1-1; TRBD1 might be the D (6 bases). The CDR3 length is 15 residues. V shed 2 bases and J shed 0 bases, with 10 bases lying between them. Germline V gene sequence: CDR1 MDHEN, CDR2 SYDVKM. This CDR3 reads CASSLPRTVNTEAFF. The CDR3 DNA is TGTGCCAGCAGTTTACCCCGGACAGTGAACACTGAAGCTTTCTTT.

The chain has TRBV7-9 and TRBJ2-2; D not certain. CDR3 length: 12 amino acids. V lost 11 bases and J 1 base, leaving 8 bases between the germline ends. Germline CDR1 is SEHNR and CDR2 is FQNEAQ (reference sequence). The CDR3 spells CAERQNTGELFF. CDR3 DNA sequence: TGTGCCGAAAGACAGAACACCGGGGAGCTGTTTTTT.